One T cell receptor (beta chain) is described in this entry. These data originate in a study of blood T cell repertoires in COVID-19. Whole-study context: Specimens from acute and convalescent COVID-19 originated in the United States, Italy and Spain. PBMCs, B-cell-depleted T cells, or T cells provided the cDNA or gDNA that made up the material.

Per the original methods: Cell counts per sample came from amplifying reference gene primers. Here immunoSEQ multiplex PCR was the method, and the copy in TCRdb shows in-frame clones only, minus some. D and trimming come from the DNA, and the V and J calls and clone size come from that table. The profile shows over 20,000 clones, roughly 88% of them singletons. V lost 7 bases, J lost 8 bases, and 10 bases stayed unmatched. This CDR3 is 13 amino acids long. From germline, CDR1 is MNHEY and CDR2 SVGAGI. Sequenced material: peripheral blood. The sequence derives from a man between 65 and 85 years old with acute or convalescent COVID-19. V usage is TRBV6-5 and J usage is TRBJ1-1, with 7 bases that match TRBD1. In DNA, the CDR3 is TGTGCCAGCACCCTAAGGGGGACAGTCGAAGCTTTCTTT. Translation gives CASTLRGTVEAFF.